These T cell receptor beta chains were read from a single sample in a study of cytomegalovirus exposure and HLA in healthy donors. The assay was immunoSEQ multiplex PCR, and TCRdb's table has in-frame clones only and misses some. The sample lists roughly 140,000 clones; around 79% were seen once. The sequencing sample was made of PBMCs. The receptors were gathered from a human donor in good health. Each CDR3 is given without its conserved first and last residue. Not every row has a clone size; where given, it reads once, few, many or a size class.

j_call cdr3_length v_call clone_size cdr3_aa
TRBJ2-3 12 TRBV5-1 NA ASSLALAGDTQY
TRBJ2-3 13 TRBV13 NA ASSLARDYTGTQY
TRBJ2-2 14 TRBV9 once ASSPQGPGYTGELF
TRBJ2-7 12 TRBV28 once ASSLYRGSYEQY
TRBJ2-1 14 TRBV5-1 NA ASSPPGLPPHNEQF
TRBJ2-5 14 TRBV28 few ASTLGGGGESETQY
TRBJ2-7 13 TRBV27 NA ASSLTLSGSGEQY
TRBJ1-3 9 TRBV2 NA ASSEQNTIY
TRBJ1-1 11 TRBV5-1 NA ASSYQFRDRTF
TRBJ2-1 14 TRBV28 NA ASSFDVAGVYNEQF
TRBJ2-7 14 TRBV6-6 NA ASSYSPDRRTYEQY
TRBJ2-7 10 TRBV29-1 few SVGLSSYEQY
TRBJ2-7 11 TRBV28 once ASSLRLRLEQY
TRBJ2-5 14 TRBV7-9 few ASSFGTSGSPETQY
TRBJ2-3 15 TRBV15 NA ATSTRTSGLITDTQY
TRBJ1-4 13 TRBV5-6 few ASSLGTREGEKLF
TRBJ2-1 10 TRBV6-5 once ASSRLTGEQF
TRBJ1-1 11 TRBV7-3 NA ASSSQTGTEAF
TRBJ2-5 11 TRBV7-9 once ASSLAGLETQY
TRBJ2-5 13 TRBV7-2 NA ASSSPRGGGETQY
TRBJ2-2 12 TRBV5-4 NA ASNGRGNTGELF
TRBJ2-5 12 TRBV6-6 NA ASSGTGGQETQY
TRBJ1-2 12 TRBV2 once ASSGQGGLYGYT
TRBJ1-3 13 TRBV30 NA AWRDTGGSGNTIY
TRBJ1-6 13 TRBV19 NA ASSQDRAENSPLH
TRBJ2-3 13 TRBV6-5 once ASSYRAGVTDTQY
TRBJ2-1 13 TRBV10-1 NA ASSVSSGGNYEQF
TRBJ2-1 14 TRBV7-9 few ASSLVPGGKDNEQF
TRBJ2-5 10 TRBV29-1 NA SVERGVETQY
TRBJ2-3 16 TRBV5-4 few ASSIPGLANLGMDTQY
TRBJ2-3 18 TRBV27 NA ASSLKSPFVTGARADTQY
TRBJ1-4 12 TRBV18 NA ASSPDSSDEKLF
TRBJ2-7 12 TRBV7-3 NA ASSVAGGTYEQY
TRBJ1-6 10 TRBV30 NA AWSVRGSPLH
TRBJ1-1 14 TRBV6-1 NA ASSEALGHRNTEAF
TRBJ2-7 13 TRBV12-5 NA ASGVGGTSTYEQY
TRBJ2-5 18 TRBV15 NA ATSSPSLASGGLELATQY
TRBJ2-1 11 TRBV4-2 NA ASGGRVSNEQF
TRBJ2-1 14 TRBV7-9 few ASSPSGTSGFVEQF
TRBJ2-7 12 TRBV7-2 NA ASSLVGTRDEQY
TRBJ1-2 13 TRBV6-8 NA ASSQGVSWGYGYT
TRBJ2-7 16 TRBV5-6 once ASSLVFPGTGVIREQY
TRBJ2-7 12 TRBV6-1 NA ATDADRGSYEQY
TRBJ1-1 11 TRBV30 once AHSTGANTEAF
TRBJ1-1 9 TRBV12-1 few ARQHWLEAF
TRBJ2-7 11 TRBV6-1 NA ASAGGGGYEQY
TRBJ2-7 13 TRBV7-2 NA ASSQPIGPSYEQY
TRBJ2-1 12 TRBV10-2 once ASKQLELYNEQF
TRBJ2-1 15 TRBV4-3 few ASSQSGAGTFLGEQF
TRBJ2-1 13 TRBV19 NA ASSIVGDRNNEQF
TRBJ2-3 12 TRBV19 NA ASRLAGSTDTQY
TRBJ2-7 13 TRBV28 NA ASSLWTSISYEQY
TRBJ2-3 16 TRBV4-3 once ASSQSSKPGLLSDTQY
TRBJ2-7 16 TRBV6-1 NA ASSEDSPGLAGSYEQY
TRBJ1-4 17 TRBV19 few ASSRPVWWRQATNEKLF
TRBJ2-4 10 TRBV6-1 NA ASSETGTDQY